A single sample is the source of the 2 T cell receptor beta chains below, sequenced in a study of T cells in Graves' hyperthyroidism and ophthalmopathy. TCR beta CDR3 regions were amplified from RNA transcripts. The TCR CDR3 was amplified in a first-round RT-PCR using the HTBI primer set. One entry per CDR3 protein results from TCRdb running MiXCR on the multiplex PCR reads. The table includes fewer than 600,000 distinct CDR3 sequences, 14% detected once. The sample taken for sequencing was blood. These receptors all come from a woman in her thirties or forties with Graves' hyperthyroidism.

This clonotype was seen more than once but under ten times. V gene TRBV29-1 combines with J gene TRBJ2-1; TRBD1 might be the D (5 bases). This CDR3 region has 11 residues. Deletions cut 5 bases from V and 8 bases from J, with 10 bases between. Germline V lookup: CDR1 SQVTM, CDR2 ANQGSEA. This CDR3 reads CSVRAGHEQFF. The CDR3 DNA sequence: TGCAGCGTTCGGGCAGGGCATGAGCAGTTCTTC.

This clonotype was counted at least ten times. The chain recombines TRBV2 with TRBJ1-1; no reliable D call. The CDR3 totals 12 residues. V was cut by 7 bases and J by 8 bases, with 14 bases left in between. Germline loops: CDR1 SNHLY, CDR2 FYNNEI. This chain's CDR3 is CASMQVTTEAFF. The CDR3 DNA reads TGTGCCAGCATGCAGGTTACTACGGAAGCTTTCTTT.